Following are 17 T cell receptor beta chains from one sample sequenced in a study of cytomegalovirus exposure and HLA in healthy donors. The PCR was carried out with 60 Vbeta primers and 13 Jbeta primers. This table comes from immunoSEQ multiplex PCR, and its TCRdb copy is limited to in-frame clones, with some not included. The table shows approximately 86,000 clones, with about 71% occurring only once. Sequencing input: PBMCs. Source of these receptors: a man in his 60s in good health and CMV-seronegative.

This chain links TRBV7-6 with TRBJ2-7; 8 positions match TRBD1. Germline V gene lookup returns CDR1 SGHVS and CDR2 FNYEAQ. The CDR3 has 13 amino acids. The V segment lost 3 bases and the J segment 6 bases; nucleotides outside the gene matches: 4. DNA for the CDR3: TGTGCCAGCAGCTTCGGACAGGGCGCCGAGCAGTACTTC. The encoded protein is CASSFGQGAEQYF.

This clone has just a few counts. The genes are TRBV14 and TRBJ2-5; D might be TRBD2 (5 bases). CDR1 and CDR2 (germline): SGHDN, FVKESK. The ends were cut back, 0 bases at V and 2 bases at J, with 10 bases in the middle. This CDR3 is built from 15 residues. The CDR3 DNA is TGTGCCAGCAGCCAAGATCCGGGGAATCAAGAGACCCAGTACTTC. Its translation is CASSQDPGNQETQYF.

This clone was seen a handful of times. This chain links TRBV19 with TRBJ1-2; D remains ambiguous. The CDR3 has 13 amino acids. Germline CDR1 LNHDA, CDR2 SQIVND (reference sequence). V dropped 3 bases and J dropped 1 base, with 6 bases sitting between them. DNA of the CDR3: TGTGCCAGTAGTATGGCAGATAACTATGGCTACACCTTC. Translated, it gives CASSMADNYGYTF.

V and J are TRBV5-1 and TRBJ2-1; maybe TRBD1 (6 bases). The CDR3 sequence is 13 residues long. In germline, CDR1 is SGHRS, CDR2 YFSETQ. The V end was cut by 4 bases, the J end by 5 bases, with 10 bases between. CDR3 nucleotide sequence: TGCGCCAGCAGCGCTTACAGGGACAATGAGCAGTTCTTC. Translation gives CASSAYRDNEQFF.

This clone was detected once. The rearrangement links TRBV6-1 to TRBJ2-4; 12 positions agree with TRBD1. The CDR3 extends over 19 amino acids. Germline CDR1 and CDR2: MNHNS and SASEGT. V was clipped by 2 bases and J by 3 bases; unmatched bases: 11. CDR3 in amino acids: CASSEWGTGGTSGKNIQYF. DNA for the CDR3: TGTGCCAGCAGTGAATGGGGGACAGGGGGCACCTCGGGCAAAAACATTCAGTACTTC.

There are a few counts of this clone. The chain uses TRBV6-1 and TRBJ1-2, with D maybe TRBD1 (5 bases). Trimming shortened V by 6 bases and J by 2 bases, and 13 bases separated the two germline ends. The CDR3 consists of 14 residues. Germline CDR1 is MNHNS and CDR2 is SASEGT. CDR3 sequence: CASRTQEGNYGYTF. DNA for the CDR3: TGTGCCAGCAGGACCCAGGAGGGGAACTATGGCTACACCTTC.

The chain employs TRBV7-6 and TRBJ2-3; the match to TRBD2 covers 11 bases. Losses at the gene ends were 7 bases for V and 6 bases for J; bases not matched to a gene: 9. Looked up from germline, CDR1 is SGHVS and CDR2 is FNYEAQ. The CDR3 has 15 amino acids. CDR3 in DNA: TGTGCCAGCACCCAACTAGCGGGAGTGGTGGATACGCAGTATTTT. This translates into CASTQLAGVVDTQYF.

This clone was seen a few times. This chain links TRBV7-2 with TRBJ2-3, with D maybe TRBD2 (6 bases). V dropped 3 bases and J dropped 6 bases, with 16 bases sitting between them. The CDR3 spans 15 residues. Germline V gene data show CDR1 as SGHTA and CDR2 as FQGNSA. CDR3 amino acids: CASSLGFLEGDTQYF. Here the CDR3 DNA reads TGTGCCAGCAGCTTGGGGTTTTTGGAGGGGGATACGCAGTATTTT. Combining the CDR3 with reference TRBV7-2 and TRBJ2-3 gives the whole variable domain GAGVSQSPSNKVTEKGKDVELRCDPISGHTALYWYRQSLGQGLEFLIYFQGNSAPDKSGLPSDRFSAERTGGSVSTLTIQRTQQEDSAVYLCASSLGFLEGDTQYFGPGTRLTVL.

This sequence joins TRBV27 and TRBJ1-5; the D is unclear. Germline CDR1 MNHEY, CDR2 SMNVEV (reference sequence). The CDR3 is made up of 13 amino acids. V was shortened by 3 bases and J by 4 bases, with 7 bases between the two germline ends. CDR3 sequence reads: CASSFGPNQPQHF. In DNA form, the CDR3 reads TGTGCCAGCAGTTTTGGGCCGAATCAGCCCCAGCATTTT.

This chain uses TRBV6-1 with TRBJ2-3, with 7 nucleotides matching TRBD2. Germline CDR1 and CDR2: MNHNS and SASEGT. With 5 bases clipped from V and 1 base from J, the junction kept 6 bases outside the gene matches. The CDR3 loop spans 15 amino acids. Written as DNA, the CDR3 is TGTGCCAGCAGTCCTCTCACTAGCGGCACAGATACGCAGTATTTT. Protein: CASSPLTSGTDTQYF.

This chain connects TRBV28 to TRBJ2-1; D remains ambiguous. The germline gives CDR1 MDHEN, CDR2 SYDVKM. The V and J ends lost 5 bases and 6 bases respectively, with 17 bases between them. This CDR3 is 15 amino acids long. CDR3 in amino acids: CASSPGGRRRNEQFF. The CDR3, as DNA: TGTGCCAGCAGTCCCGGTGGGCGCAGACGCAATGAGCAGTTCTTC. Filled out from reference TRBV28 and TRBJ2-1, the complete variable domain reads DVKVTQSSRYLVKRTGEKVFLECVQDMDHENMFWYRQDPGLGLRLIYFSYDVKMKEKGDIPEGYSVSREKKERFSLILESASTNQTSMYLCASSPGGRRRNEQFFGPGTRLTVL.

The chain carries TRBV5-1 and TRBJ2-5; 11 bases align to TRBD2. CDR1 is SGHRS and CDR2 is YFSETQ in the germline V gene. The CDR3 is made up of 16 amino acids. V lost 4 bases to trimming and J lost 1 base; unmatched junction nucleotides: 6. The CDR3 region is CASSPGTSGVQETQYF. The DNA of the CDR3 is TGCGCCAGCAGCCCTGGGACTAGCGGAGTCCAAGAGACCCAGTACTTC.

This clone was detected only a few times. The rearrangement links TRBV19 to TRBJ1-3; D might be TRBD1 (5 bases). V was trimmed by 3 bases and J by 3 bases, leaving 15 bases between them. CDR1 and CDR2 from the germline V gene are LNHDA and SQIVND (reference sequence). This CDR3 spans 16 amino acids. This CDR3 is CASSISGGRNGNTIYF. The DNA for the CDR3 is TGTGCCAGTAGTATTTCCGGGGGGAGGAATGGAAACACCATATATTTT.

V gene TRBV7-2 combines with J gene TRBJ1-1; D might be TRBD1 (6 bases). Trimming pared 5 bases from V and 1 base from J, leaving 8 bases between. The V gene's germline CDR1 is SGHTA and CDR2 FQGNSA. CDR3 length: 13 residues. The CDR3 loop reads CASSQQGNTEAFF. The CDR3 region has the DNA TGTGCCAGCAGCCAACAGGGGAACACTGAAGCTTTCTTT. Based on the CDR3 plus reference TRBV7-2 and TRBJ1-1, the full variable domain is GAGVSQSPSNKVTEKGKDVELRCDPISGHTALYWYRQSLGQGLEFLIYFQGNSAPDKSGLPSDRFSAERTGGSVSTLTIQRTQQEDSAVYLCASSQQGNTEAFFGQGTRLTVV.

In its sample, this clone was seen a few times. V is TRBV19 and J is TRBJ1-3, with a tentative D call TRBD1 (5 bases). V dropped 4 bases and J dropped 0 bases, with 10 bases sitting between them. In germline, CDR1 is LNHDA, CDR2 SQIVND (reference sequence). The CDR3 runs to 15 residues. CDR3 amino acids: CASSNHRYSGNTIYF. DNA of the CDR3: TGTGCCAGTAGTAACCACAGGTACTCTGGAAACACCATATATTTT.

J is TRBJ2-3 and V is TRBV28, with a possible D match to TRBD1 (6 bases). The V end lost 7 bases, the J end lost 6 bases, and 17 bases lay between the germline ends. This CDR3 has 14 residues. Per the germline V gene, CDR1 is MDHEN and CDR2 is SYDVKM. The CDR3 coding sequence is TGTGCCAGCACCGTTCCCGGACAGTCCGATACGCAGTATTTT. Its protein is CASTVPGQSDTQYF.

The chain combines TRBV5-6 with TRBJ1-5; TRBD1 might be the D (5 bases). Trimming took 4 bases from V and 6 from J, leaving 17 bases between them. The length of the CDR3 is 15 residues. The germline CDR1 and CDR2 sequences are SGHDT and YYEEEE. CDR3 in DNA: TGTGCCAGCAGCAGCCGGACACCCGTAAGTCAGCCCCAGCATTTT. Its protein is CASSSRTPVSQPQHF.